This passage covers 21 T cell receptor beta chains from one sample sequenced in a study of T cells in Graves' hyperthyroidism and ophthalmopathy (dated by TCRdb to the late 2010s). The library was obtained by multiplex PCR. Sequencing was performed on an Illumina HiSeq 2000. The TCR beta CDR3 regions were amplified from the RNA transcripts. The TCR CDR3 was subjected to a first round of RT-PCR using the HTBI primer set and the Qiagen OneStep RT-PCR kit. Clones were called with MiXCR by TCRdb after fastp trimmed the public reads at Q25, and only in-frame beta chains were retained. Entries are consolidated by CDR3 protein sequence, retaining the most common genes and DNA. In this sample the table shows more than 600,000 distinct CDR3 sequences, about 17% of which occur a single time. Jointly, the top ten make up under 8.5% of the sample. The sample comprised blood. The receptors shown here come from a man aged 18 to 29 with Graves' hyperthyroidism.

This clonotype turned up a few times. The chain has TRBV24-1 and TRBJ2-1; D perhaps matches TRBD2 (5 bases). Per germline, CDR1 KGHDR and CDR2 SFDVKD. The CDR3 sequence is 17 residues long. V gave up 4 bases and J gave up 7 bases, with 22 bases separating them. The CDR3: CATSDSSRGVEGNEQFF. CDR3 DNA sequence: TGTGCCACCAGTGACTCGTCCCGGGGAGTAGAAGGTAATGAGCAGTTCTTC.

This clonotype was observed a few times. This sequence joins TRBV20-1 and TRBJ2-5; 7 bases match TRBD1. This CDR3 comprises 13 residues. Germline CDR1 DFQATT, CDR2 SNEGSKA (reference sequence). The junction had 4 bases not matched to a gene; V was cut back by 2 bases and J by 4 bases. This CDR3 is CSARQGQRETQYF. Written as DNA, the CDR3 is TGCAGTGCTAGACAGGGACAGCGAGAGACCCAGTACTTC.

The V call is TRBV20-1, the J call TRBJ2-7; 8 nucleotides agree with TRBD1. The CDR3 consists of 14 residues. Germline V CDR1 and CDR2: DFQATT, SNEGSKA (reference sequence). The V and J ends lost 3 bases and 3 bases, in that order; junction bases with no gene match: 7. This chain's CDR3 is CSASFTGGFYEQYF. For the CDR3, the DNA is TGCAGTGCTAGCTTTACAGGGGGGTTCTACGAGCAGTACTTC.

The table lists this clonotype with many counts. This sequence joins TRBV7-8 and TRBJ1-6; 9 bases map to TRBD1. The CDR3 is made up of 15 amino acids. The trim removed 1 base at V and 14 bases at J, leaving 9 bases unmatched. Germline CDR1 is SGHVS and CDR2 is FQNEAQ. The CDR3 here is CASSLEWTGDLTLHF. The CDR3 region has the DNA TGTGCCAGCAGCTTAGAATGGACAGGGGACCTCACCCTCCACTTT.

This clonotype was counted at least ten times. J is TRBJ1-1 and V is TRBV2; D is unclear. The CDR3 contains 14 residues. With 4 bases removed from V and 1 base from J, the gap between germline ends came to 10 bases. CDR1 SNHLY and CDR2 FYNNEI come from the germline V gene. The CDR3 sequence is CASSGPGTNTEAFF. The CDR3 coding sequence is TGTGCCAGCAGTGGCCCAGGAACGAACACTGAAGCTTTCTTT.

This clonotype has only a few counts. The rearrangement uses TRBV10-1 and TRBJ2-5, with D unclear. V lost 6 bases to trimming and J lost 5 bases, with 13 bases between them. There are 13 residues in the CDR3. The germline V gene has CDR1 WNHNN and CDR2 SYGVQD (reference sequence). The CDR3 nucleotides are TGCGCCAGCAGCGACGGAACCCGGGAGACCCAGTACTTC. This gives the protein CASSDGTRETQYF.

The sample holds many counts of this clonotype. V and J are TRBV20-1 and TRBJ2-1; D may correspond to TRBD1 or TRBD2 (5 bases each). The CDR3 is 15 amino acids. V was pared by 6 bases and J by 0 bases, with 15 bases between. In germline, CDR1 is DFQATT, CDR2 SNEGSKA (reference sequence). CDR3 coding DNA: TGCAGTGCCGCGGACGGGACCGTCTCCTACAATGAGCAGTTCTTC. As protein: CSAADGTVSYNEQFF.

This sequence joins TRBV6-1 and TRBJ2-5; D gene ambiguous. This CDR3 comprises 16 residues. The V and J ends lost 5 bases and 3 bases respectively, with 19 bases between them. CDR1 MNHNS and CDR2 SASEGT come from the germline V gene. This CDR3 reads CASSSNPGHWEETQYF. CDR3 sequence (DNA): TGTGCCAGCAGTTCCAATCCCGGCCATTGGGAAGAGACCCAGTACTTC.

The CDR3 here is CASSSVRDYNTGELFF. The DNA for the CDR3 is TGTGCCAGCAGCTCGGTCCGGGACTACAACACCGGGGAGCTGTTTTTT. The chain recombines TRBV11-2 with TRBJ2-2; 7 bases match TRBD2. Germline trimming cut 4 bases from V and 2 bases from J; bases unmatched to any gene: 7. The germline gives CDR1 SGHAT, CDR2 FQNNGV. This CDR3 has 16 amino acids.

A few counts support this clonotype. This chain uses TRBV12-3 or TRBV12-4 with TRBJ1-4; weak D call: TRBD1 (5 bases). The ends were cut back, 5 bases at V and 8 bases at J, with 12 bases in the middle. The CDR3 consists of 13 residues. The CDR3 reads CASSLRVYEKLFF. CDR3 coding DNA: TGTGCCAGCAGTCTCAGGGTATACGAAAAACTGTTTTTT.

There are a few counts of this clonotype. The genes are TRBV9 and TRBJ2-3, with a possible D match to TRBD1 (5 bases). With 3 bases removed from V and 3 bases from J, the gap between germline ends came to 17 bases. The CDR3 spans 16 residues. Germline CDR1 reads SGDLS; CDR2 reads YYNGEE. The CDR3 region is CASSARQQSSTDTQYF. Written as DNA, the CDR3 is TGTGCCAGCAGCGCACGACAGCAATCCAGTACAGATACGCAGTATTTT. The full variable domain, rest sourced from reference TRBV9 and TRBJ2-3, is DSGVTQTPKHLITATGQRVTLRCSPRSGDLSVYWYQQSLDQGLQFLIQYYNGEERAKGNILERFSAQQFPDLHSELNLSSLELGDSALYFCASSARQQSSTDTQYFGPGTRLTVL.

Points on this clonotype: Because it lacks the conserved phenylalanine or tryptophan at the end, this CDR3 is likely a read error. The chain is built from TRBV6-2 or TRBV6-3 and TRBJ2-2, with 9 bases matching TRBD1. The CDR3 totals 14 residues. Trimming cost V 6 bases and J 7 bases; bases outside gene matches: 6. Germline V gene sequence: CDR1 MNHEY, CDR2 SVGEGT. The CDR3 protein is CASSLGTGIGELFS. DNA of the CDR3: TGTGCCAGCAGCCTTGGGACAGGGATCGGGGAGCTGTTTTCT.

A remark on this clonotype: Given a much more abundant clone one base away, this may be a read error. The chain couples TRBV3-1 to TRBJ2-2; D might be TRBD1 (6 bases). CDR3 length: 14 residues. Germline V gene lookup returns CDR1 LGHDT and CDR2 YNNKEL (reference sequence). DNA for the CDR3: TGTGCCAGCAGCCAGACAGGCAACACCGGGGAGCTGCTTTTT. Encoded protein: CASSQTGNTGELLF.

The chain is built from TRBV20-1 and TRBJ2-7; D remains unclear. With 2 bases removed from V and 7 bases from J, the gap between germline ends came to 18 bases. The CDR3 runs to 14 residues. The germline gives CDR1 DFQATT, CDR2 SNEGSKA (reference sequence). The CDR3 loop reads CSARSPGRLEEQYF. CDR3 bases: TGCAGTGCTAGATCCCCGGGCCGCCTGGAGGAGCAGTACTTC.

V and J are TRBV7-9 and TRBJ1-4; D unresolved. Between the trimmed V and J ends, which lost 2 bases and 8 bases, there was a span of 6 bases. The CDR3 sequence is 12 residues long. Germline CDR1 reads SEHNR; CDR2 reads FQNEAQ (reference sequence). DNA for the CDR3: TGTGCCAGCAGCTTAAATGGCGAAAAACTGTTTTTT. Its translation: CASSLNGEKLFF.

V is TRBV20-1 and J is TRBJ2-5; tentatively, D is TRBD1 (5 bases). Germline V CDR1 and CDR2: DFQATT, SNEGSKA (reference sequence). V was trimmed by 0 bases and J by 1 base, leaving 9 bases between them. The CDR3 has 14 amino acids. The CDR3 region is CSAREQGIQETQYF. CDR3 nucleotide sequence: TGCAGTGCTAGAGAGCAGGGAATCCAAGAGACCCAGTACTTC.

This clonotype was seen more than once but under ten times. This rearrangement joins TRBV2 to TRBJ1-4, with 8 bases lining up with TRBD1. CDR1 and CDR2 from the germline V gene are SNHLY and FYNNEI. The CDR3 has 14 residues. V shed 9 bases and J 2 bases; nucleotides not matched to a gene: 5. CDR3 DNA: TGTGCCAGTTCTTCAGGGGGCACTAATGAAAAACTGTTTTTT. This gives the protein CASSSGGTNEKLFF.

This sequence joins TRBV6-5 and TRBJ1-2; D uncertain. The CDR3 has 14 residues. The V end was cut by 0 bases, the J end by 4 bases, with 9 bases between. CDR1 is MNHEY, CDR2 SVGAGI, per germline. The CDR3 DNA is TGTGCCAGCAGTTACTCGGCAGCAGCCTATGGCTACACCTTC. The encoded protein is CASSYSAAAYGYTF.

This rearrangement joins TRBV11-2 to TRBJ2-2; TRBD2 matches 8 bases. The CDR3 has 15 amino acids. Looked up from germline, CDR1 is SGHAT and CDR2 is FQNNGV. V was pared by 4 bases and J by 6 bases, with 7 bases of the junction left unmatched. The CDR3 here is CASSSLAGSAGELFF. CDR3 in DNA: TGTGCCAGCAGCTCCTTAGCGGGATCTGCCGGGGAGCTGTTTTTT.

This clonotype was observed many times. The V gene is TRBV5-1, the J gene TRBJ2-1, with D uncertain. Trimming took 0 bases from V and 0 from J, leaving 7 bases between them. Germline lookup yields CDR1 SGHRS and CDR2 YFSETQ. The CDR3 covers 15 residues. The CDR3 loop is CASSLDSRSYNEQFF. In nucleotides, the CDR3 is TGCGCCAGCAGCTTGGACAGCCGCTCCTACAATGAGCAGTTCTTC.

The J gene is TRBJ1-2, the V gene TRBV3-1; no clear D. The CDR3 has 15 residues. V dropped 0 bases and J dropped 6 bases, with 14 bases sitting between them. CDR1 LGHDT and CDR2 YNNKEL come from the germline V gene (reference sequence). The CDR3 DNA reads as TGTGCCAGCAGCCAAGATCTTGGGAGCCCGGATGGCTACACCTTC. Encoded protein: CASSQDLGSPDGYTF.